The T cell receptor (beta chain) under discussion was sequenced for a study of T cells in localized non-small cell lung cancer. This table comes from immunoSEQ multiplex PCR, and its TCRdb copy is limited to in-frame clones, with some not included. The sample yields approximately 76,000 clones, about 84% seen once. The CDR3 is 15 amino acids. Trimming pared 2 bases from V and 2 bases from J, leaving 8 bases between. Germline CDR1 reads SGHDT; CDR2 reads YYEEEE. This specimen was peripheral blood, taken before any cancer treatment. This chain connects TRBV5-6 to TRBJ2-6, with unresolved D. The receptor was derived from a female donor older than 55 with stage I lung adenocarcinoma. CDR3: CASSFRVAGANVLTF. The CDR3 DNA reads TGTGCCAGCAGCTTCAGAGTAGCTGGGGCCAACGTCCTGACTTTC.